This T cell receptor (beta chain) was captured in a study of technical replicates of blood from four donors. This CDR3 has 16 residues. Per the germline V gene, CDR1 is SNHLY and CDR2 is FYNNEI. The V and J ends lost 2 bases and 5 bases respectively, with 18 bases between them. The table came from immunoSEQ multiplex PCR; TCRdb's copy has only in-frame clones and leaves some out. This table has tens of thousands of clones, under 98% appearing once. The chain employs TRBV2 and TRBJ2-5; tentative D call: TRBD1 (6 bases). Sequenced: T cells isolated from PBMCs. The TCR comes from a human donor in good health. CDR3 sequence: CASSEPETGDEETQYF. Written as DNA, the CDR3 is TGTGCCAGCAGTGAACCGGAGACAGGTGACGAGGAGACCCAGTACTTC.